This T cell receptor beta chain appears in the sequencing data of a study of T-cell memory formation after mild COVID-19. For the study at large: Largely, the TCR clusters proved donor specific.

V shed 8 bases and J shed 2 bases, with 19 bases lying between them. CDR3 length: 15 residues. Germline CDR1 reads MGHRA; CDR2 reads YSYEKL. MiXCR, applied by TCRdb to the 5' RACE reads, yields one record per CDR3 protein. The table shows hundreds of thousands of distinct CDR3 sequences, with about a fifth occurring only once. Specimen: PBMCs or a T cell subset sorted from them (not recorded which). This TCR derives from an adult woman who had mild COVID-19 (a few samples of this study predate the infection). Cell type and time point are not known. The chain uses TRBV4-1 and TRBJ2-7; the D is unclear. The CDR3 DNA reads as TGCGCCAGCGGACGGGTAATGAAAACCGCCTACGAGCAGTACTTC. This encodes CASGRVMKTAYEQYF.